This T cell receptor beta chain was observed in a study of T cell responses to AZD1222 COVID-19 vaccine. At the level of the study: Pooling was applied to second doses at about 4 or about 12 weeks. Study-wide points: Epitopes outside B.1.351 and B.1.1.7 mutated regions reportedly drew nearly half of spike TCRs. Spike-specific TCR breadth and depth were elevated following two AZD1222 doses.

Regarding this clone: Its antigen is unknown.

The CDR3 length is 13 residues. Germline lookup yields CDR1 SGHTA and CDR2 FQGNSA. V was cut by 1 base and J by 6 bases, with 10 bases left in between. Assay: immunoSEQ multiplex PCR; the TCRdb copy retains only in-frame clones and omits some. The sample has around 110,000 clones; 85% to 90% are singletons. The receptor was isolated from an adult in good health. The rearrangement joins TRBV7-2 to TRBJ2-7, with a weak D call TRBD1 (6 bases). Sequenced here: peripheral blood, sampled on day 0 of AZD1222 vaccination. CDR3 region: CASSLDRDIEQYF. The DNA of the CDR3 is TGTGCCAGCAGCTTAGATCGGGACATCGAGCAGTACTTC.